The present T cell receptor beta chain was sequenced within a study of PD-1 blockade in mismatch repair-deficient tumors. Study-wide context: Patients had more than ten mismatch repair-deficient cancer types, all previously treated and progressing.

Some clones are missing from TCRdb's copy, which holds only in-frame ones; the method was immunoSEQ multiplex PCR. The sample includes approximately 130,000 clones, 70% to 90% of them seen just once. Every patient had mismatch repair deficiency by PCR or immunohistochemistry. Three pembrolizumab responders had their TCRs sequenced. With regard to this clone: Other DNA sequences in this specimen translate into the identical CDR3.

Germline lookup yields CDR1 KGHSH and CDR2 LQKENI. The CDR3 is 14 amino acids. After removal of 3 bases from V and 5 bases from J, the junction contained 5 bases not matched to a gene. The gene calls are TRBV18 and TRBJ2-3, with TRBD2 matching 7 bases. Material: peripheral blood, obtained 44 weeks after starting pembrolizumab. The receptor's source is an adult with mismatch repair-deficient cancer. The CDR3 bases are TGTGCCAGCTCACCGGGAGGGGTTCGAGATACGCAGTATTTT. Protein sequence: CASSPGGVRDTQYF.